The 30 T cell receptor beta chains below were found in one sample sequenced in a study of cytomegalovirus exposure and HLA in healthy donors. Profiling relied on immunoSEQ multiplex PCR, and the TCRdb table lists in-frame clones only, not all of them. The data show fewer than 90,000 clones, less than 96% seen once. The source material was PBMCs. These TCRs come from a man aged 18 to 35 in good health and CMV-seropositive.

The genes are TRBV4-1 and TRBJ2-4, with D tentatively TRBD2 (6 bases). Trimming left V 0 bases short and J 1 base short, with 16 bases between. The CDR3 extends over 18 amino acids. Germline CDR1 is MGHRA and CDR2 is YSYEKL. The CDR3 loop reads CASSQDQPGVVAKNIQYF. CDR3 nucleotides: TGCGCCAGCAGCCAAGATCAGCCGGGGGTAGTTGCCAAAAACATTCAGTACTTC.

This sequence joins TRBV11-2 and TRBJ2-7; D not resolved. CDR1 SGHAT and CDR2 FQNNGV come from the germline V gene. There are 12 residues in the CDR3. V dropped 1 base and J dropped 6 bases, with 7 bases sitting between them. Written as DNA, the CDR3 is TGTGCCAGCAGCTTAGGTGTCAGCGAGCAGTACTTC. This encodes CASSLGVSEQYF.

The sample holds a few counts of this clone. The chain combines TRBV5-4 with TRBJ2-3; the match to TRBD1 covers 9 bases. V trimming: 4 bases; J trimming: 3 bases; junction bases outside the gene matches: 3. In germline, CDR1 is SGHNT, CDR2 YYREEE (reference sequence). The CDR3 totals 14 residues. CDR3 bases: TGTGCCAGCAGCGGGGACAGGGATACAGATACGCAGTATTTT. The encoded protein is CASSGDRDTDTQYF. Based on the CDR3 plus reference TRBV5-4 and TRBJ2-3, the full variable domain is ETGVTQSPTHLIKTRGQQVTLRCSSQSGHNTVSWYQQALGQGPQFIFQYYREEENGRGNFPPRFSGLQFPNYSSELNVNALELDDSALYLCASSGDRDTDTQYFGPGTRLTVL.

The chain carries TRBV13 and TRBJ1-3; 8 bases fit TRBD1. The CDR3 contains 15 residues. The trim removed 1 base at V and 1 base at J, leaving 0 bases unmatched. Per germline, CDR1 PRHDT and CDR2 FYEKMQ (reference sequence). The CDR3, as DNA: TGTGCCAGCAGCTTAGACAGGGGGTCTGGAAACACCATATATTTT. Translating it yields CASSLDRGSGNTIYF.

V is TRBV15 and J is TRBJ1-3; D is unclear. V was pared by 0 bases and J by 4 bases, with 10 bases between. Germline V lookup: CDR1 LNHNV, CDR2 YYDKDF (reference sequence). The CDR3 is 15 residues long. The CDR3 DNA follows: TGTGCCACCAGCAGAGATCGAGGAGGGGGAAACACCATATATTTT. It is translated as CATSRDRGGGNTIYF.

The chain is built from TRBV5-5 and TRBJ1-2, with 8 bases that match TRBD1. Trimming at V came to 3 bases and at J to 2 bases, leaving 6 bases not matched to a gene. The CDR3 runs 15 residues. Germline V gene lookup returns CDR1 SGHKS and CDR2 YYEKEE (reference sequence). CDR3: CASSSWTGINYGYTF. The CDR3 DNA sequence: TGTGCCAGCAGCTCCTGGACAGGGATAAACTATGGCTACACCTTC.

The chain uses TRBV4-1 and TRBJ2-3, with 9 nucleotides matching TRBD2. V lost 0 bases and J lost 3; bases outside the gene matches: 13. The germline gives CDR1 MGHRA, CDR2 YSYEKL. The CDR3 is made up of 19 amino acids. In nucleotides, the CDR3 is TGCGCCAGCAGCCAAGATAGTAGCGGGGGCTTAGAAAGGACAGATACGCAGTATTTT. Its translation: CASSQDSSGGLERTDTQYF.

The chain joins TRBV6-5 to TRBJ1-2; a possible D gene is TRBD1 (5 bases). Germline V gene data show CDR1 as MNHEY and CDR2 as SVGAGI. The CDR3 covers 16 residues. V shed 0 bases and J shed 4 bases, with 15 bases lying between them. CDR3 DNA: TGTGCCAGCAGTTACTCGCTGAACCCGGGGGGCTATGGCTACACCTTC. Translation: CASSYSLNPGGYGYTF.

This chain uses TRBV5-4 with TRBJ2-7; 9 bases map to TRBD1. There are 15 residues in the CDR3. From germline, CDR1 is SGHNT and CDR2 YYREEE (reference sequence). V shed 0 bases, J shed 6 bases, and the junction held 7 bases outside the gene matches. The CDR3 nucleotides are TGTGCCAGCAGCTTGGGAACAGGGGGCGAGGTCGAGCAGTACTTC. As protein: CASSLGTGGEVEQYF.

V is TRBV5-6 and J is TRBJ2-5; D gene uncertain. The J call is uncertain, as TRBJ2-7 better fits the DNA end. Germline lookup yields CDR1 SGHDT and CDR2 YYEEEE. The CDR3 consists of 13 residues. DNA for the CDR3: TGTGCCAGCAGCGCCGGCGACTCCTACGAGCAGTACTTC. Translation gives CASSAGDSYEQYF.

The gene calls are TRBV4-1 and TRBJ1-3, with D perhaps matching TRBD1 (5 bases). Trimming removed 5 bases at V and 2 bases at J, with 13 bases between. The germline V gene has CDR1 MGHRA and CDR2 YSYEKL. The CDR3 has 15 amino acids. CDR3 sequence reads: CASSARRGTGNTIYF. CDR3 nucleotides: TGCGCCAGCAGCGCTCGTAGGGGCACTGGAAACACCATATATTTT.

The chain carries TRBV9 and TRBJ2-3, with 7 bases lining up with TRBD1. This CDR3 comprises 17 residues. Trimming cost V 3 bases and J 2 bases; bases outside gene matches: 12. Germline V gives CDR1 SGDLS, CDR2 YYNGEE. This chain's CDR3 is CASSATGDVALTDTQYF. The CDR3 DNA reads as TGTGCCAGCAGCGCAACAGGGGATGTCGCTCTCACAGATACGCAGTATTTT.

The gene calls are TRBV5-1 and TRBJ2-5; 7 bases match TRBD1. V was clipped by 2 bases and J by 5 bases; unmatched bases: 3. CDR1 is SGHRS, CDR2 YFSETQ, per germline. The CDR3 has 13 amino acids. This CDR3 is CASSFEQGETQYF. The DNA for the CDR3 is TGCGCCAGCAGCTTCGAACAGGGGGAGACCCAGTACTTC.

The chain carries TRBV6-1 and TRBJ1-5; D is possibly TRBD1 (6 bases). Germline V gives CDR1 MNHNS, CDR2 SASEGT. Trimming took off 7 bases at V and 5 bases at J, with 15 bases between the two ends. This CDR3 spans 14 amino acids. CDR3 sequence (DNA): TGTGCCAGCAATGGGGGGGCGCAGGATCAGCCCCAGCATTTT. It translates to CASNGGAQDQPQHF.

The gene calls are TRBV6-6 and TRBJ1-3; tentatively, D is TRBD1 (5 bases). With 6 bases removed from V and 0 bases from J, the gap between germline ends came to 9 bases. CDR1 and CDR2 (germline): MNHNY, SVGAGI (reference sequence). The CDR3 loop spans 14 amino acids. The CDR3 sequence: CASSPGVSGNTIYF. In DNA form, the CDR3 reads TGTGCCAGCAGCCCGGGGGTCTCTGGAAACACCATATATTTT.

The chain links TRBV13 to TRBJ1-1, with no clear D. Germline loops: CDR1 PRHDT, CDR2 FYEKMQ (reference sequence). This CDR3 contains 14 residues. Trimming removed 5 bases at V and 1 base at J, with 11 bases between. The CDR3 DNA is TGTGCCAGCAGCCTCGGAGTGGGGAACACTGAAGCTTTCTTT. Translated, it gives CASSLGVGNTEAFF.

The CDR3 protein is CAWSVRVRSGGYEQYF. Written as DNA, the CDR3 is TGTGCCTGGAGTGTACGTGTTCGAAGCGGAGGCTACGAGCAGTACTTC. V is TRBV30 and J is TRBJ2-7, with D tentatively TRBD2 (5 bases). Germline V CDR1 and CDR2: GTSNPN, SVGIG (reference sequence). This CDR3 region has 16 residues. Deletions cut 0 bases from V and 3 bases from J, with 18 bases between.

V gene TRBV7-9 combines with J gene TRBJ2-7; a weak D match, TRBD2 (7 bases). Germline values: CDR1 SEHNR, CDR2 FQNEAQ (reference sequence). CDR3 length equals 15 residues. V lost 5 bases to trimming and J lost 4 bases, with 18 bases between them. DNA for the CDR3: TGTGCCAGCAGCCCGCGGGGAGGGGGGAGATACGAGCAGTACTTC. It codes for CASSPRGGGRYEQYF.

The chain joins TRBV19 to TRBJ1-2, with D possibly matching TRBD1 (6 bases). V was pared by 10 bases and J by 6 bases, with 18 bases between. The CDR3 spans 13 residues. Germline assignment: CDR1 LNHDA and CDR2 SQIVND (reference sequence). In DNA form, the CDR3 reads TGTGCCACTCAAAGACAGGCCTCCAATGGCTACACCTTC. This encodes CATQRQASNGYTF.

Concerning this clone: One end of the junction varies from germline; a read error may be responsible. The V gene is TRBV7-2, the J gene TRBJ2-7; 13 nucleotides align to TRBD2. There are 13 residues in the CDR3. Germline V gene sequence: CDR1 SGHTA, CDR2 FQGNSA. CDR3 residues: CASSAQTSGRREF. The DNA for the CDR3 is TGTGCCAGCAGCGCGCAGACTAGCGGGAGGAGAGAATTC.

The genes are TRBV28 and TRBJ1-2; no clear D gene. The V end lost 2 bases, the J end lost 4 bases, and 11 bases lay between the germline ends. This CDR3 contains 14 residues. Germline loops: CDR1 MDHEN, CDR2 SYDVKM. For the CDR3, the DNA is TGTGCCAGCAGTTTAGAGGCCGAGTCCTATGGCTACACCTTC. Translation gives CASSLEAESYGYTF.

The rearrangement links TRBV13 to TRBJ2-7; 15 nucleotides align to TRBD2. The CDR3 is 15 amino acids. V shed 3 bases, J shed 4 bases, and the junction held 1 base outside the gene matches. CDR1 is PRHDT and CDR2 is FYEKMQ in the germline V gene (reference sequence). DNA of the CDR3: TGTGCCAGCAGCTTGGGACTAGCGGGGGGATACGAGCAGTACTTC. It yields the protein CASSLGLAGGYEQYF.

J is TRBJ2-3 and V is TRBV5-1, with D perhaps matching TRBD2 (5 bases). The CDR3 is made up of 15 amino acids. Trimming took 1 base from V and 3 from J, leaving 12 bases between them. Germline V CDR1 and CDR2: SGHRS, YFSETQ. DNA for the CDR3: TGCGCCAGCAGCTTGTATGGGAGTGCGACAGATACGCAGTATTTT. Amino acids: CASSLYGSATDTQYF.

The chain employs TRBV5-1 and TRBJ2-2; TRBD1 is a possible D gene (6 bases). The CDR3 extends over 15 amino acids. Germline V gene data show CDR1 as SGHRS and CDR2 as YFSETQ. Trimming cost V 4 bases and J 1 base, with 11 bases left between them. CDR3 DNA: TGCGCCAGCAGCATACAGGGTTTGAACACCGGGGAGCTGTTTTTT. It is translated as CASSIQGLNTGELFF.

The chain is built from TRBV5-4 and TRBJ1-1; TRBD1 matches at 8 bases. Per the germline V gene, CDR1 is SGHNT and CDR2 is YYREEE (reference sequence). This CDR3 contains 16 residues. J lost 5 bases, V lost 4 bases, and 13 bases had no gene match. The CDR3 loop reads CASSRVQGAMGTEAFF. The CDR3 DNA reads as TGTGCCAGCAGCAGGGTGCAGGGGGCGATGGGAACTGAAGCTTTCTTT.

This chain's CDR3 is CASSQEAPTSSYNEQFF. CDR3 nucleotide sequence: TGTGCCAGCAGCCAAGAGGCCCCCACATCCTCCTACAATGAGCAGTTCTTC. The chain recombines TRBV4-2 with TRBJ2-1, with D unclear. The ends were cut back, 0 bases at V and 0 bases at J, with 12 bases in the middle. CDR1 LGHNA and CDR2 YNFKEQ come from the germline V gene. CDR3 length equals 17 residues.

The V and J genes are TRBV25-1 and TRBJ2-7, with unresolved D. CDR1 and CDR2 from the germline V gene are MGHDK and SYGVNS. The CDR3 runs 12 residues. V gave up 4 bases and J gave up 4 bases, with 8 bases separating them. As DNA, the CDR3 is TGTGCCAGCAGTGCTCAGGAATACGAGCAGTACTTC. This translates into CASSAQEYEQYF.

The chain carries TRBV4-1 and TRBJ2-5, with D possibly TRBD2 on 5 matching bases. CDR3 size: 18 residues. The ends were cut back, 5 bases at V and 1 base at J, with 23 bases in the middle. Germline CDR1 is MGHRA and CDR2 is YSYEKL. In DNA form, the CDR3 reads TGCGCCAGCAGCAGGCAGTCAAGCGGCTCCTCATCCCAAGAGACCCAGTACTTC. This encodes CASSRQSSGSSSQETQYF.

The CDR3 loop is CSVDEVAYGYTF. CDR3 nucleotide sequence: TGCAGCGTTGATGAGGTTGCCTATGGCTACACCTTC. The chain carries TRBV29-1 and TRBJ1-2; D unclear. Germline assignment: CDR1 SQVTM and CDR2 ANQGSEA. The CDR3 contains 12 residues. The V end was cut by 3 bases, the J end by 4 bases, with 9 bases between.

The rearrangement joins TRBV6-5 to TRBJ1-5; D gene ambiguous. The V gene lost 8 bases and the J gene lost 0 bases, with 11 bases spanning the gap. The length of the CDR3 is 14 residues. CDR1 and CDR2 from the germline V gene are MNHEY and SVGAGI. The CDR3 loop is CASSRGDSNQPQHF. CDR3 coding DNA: TGTGCCAGCTCGAGAGGCGATAGCAATCAGCCCCAGCATTTT.